The 14 T cell receptor beta chains in this list originate from one sample, sequenced in a study of tumor and adjacent non-tumor tissue in lung cancer (dated by TCRdb to 2016 to 2019). RNA was extracted from bulk unsorted tissue and checked for quality with a NanoDrop ND-1000 and an Agilent 2100. Receptors were amplified or captured by multiplex PCR. Reads for this sample came from an Illumina HiSeq 2500. TCRbeta libraries were constructed through three rounds of nested PCR with primers (Table S4) according to protocols adapted from ARM-PCR. The public reads were quality trimmed at Q25 with fastp and then assembled into clones with MiXCR by TCRdb, keeping productive beta chains. Every entry covers one CDR3 protein and lists the most common genes and DNA from its rows. This sample lists 200,000 or so distinct CDR3 sequences; about two thirds were detected once. The ten most abundant clones make up about 23% of the sample.

What was sequenced was lung tumor tissue. The receptors were sampled from a man aged 55-75 years with non-small cell lung cancer.

A single count supports this clonotype. The chain couples TRBV6-1 to TRBJ1-5; D possibly corresponds to TRBD1 (6 bases). The V gene lost 6 bases and the J gene lost 0 bases, with 12 bases spanning the gap. Germline V gene data show CDR1 as MNHNS and CDR2 as SASEGT. This CDR3 is 15 amino acids long. The CDR3 DNA is TGTGCCAGCAGCCTACAGGGTTATAGCAATCAGCCCCAGCATTTT. Its translation is CASSLQGYSNQPQHF.

A remark on this clonotype: Its ends do not fully match the called genes, so a read error is possible. The rearrangement uses TRBV6-6 and TRBJ1-2; the D gene is possibly TRBD1 (5 bases). In germline, CDR1 is MNHNY, CDR2 SVGAGI (reference sequence). The CDR3 consists of 13 residues. The CDR3, as DNA: TGTGCCAGTACCCCGGGGCAGAACTATGGCTACAGCTTC. Amino acids: CASTPGQNYGYSF.

As to this clonotype: Germline and junction disagree at one end, which may indicate a read error. The chain combines TRBV20-1 with TRBJ2-1; possible D gene TRBD1, 6 bases. The germline V gene encodes CDR1 DFQATT and CDR2 SNEGSKA (reference sequence). This CDR3 comprises 14 residues. DNA for the CDR3: TGCAATGCTAGAGATGTCCAGGGGAAAAATGATCAGTTCTTC. Amino acids: CNARDVQGKNDQFF.

With regard to this clonotype: This likely comes from a read error, as the CDR3 has no conserved phenylalanine or tryptophan at its end. The chain employs TRBV6-5 and TRBJ2-5; the D gene is possibly TRBD2 (5 bases). CDR3 length equals 14 residues. Per the germline V gene, CDR1 is MNHEY and CDR2 is SVGAGI. The CDR3 is CASTYSGRVGTQYL. Here the CDR3 DNA reads TGTGCCAGCACTTACTCGGGAAGGGTAGGGACCCAGTACCTC.

This clonotype was counted between two and nine times. The V and J genes are TRBV5-8 and TRBJ2-2; a possible D gene is TRBD1 (6 bases). This CDR3 comprises 13 residues. Germline V lookup: CDR1 SGHTS, CDR2 YDEGEE. Between the trimmed V and J ends, which lost 5 bases and 1 base, there was a span of 6 bases. CDR3 protein: CASRDRNTGELFF. The CDR3 DNA follows: TGTGCCAGCAGGGACAGGAACACCGGGGAGCTGTTTTTT.

Concerning this clonotype: The junction does not match germline at one end; this may be a read error. The J gene is TRBJ1-1, the V gene TRBV11-2; TRBD1 aligns across 7 bases. The CDR3 loop spans 15 amino acids. The V gene's germline CDR1 is SGHAT and CDR2 FQNNGV. This chain's CDR3 is CTSSALGQLNTEAFF. In nucleotides, the CDR3 is TGTACCAGCAGCGCATTGGGACAGCTGAACACTGAAGCTTTCTTT.

The chain links TRBV20-1 to TRBJ2-1; D might be TRBD1 (6 bases). V was pared by 3 bases and J by 6 bases, with 18 bases between. CDR1 and CDR2 from the germline V gene are DFQATT and SNEGSKA (reference sequence). The CDR3 totals 15 residues. The CDR3 loop is CSARDTGTHFNEQFF. Here the CDR3 DNA reads TGCAGTGCTAGGGATACGGGGACACACTTCAATGAGCAGTTCTTC.

The sample holds a few counts of this clonotype. At one end, the junction sequence differs from germline, possibly due to a read error. The J gene is TRBJ1-6, the V gene TRBV11-2; D is perhaps TRBD1 (5 bases). Germline-derived CDR1 and CDR2 are SGHAT and FQNNGV. This CDR3 region has 14 residues. DNA of the CDR3: TGTGCCAGCAGTTTGGGGGTAGGTAATTCACCCCTGCACTTT. Translated: CASSLGVGNSPLHF.

The chain joins TRBV5-1 to TRBJ2-7, with 8 bases aligning to TRBD2. V was pared by 4 bases and J by 4 bases, with 10 bases of the junction left unmatched. Germline V lookup: CDR1 SGHRS, CDR2 YFSETQ. The CDR3 contains 15 residues. CDR3 amino acids: CASSMDFSGGYEQYF. In DNA, the CDR3 is TGCGCCAGCAGCATGGACTTCTCGGGGGGGTACGAGCAGTACTTC.

The chain uses TRBV29-1 and TRBJ2-7, with 9 positions matching TRBD2. The germline gives CDR1 SQVTM, CDR2 ANQGSEA. CDR3 length: 13 amino acids. With 7 bases clipped from V and 4 bases from J, the junction kept 8 bases outside the gene matches. The CDR3 is CSALSSGAYEQYF. The CDR3 nucleotides are TGCAGCGCGCTATCTAGCGGGGCTTACGAGCAGTACTTC.

The chain combines TRBV6-6 with TRBJ2-1, with TRBD2 identical over 8 bases. CDR3 length: 16 amino acids. Germline assignment: CDR1 MNHNY and CDR2 SVGAGI (reference sequence). Trimming removed 7 bases from V and 5 bases from J; junction bases left unmatched: 13. CDR3 bases: TGTGCCAGCACTTCCGTGGCGGGAGGTGGCCACAATGAGCAGTTCTTC. Protein product: CASTSVAGGGHNEQFF.

This clonotype was observed a few times. A read error may explain this, as a much larger clone is one base away. The V call is TRBV12-3 or TRBV12-4, the J call TRBJ2-2, with D maybe TRBD2 (5 bases). This CDR3 is built from 13 residues. The CDR3 sequence: CASILPPTGELLF. The CDR3 bases are TGTGCCAGCATTTTACCCCCCACCGGGGAGCTGCTTTTT.

Turning to this clonotype: This CDR3 fails to terminate in the conserved phenylalanine or tryptophan, so it likely reflects a read error. Because the CDR3's place on the DNA is in doubt, the DNA is left out and the CDR3 is given as listed by TCRdb. The CDR3: CASSDSSGANVRTY. The chain uses TRBV6-1 and TRBJ2-6. Per the germline V gene, CDR1 is MNHNS and CDR2 is SASEGT. Inclusive of both ends, the CDR3 amounts to 14 amino acids.

This clonotype came up many times. This chain connects TRBV20-1 to TRBJ1-1; D unresolved. CDR1 and CDR2 (germline): DFQATT, SNEGSKA (reference sequence). The CDR3 is made up of 12 amino acids. V lost 6 bases and J lost 1, with 9 bases in between. Here the CDR3 DNA reads TGCAGTGCCACCAGGACGAACACTGAAGCTTTCTTT. It translates to CSATRTNTEAFF.